One and the same sample provided the 25 T cell receptor beta chains below, sequenced in a study of T cells in Graves' hyperthyroidism and ophthalmopathy. Amplified regions were TCR beta CDR3 sequences from RNA transcripts. A first-round RT-PCR of the TCR CDR3 used the HTBI primer set. TCRdb passed the multiplex PCR reads through MiXCR, listing each CDR3 protein once. The sample gives around 500,000 distinct CDR3 sequences, 22% of which show up once; under 55% is in the top ten. Material: blood. The receptors were sampled from a woman in her seventies with Graves' ophthalmopathy.

This clonotype occurred many times. The chain joins TRBV11-2 to TRBJ2-3, with D possibly matching TRBD1 (6 bases). Trimming left V 1 base short and J 0 bases short, with 11 bases between. The V gene's germline CDR1 is SGHAT and CDR2 FQNNGV. The length of the CDR3 is 16 residues. The CDR3 reads CASSLGQEPSTDTQYF. The CDR3 coding sequence is TGTGCCAGCAGCTTAGGACAGGAACCTAGCACAGATACGCAGTATTTT.

This clonotype was recorded a few times. The V call is TRBV19, the J call TRBJ2-1; 8 bases are shared with TRBD2. This CDR3 comprises 16 residues. Per germline, CDR1 LNHDA and CDR2 SQIVND (reference sequence). The V segment lost 1 base and the J segment 7 bases; nucleotides outside the gene matches: 9. The CDR3 sequence: CASSIGGGLGANEQFF. CDR3 nucleotides: TGTGCCAGTAGTATAGGTGGGGGACTAGGGGCAAATGAGCAGTTCTTC.

The chain couples TRBV6-5 to TRBJ2-1, with 7 bases that match TRBD2. V lost 2 bases to trimming and J lost 9 bases; unmatched junction nucleotides: 7. Germline V gives CDR1 MNHEY, CDR2 SVGAGI. The CDR3 sequence is 14 residues long. The CDR3 reads CASSYGRERAEQFF. In nucleotides, the CDR3 is TGTGCCAGCAGTTACGGGCGGGAGAGGGCTGAGCAGTTCTTC.

The sample holds many counts of this clonotype. J is TRBJ2-7 and V is TRBV27; 8 positions match TRBD2. The V and J ends lost 8 bases and 6 bases, in that order; junction bases with no gene match: 9. The CDR3 totals 13 residues. CDR1 is MNHEY, CDR2 SMNVEV, per germline (reference sequence). The chain's CDR3 is CASRGGFVREQYF. The CDR3 nucleotides are TGTGCCAGCCGGGGGGGGTTTGTTCGCGAGCAGTACTTC.

The table lists this clonotype with many counts. The chain links TRBV7-8 to TRBJ1-1, with D possibly matching TRBD1 (5 bases). Per germline, CDR1 SGHVS and CDR2 FQNEAQ. V shed 6 bases and J shed 3 bases, with 14 bases lying between them. CDR3 length equals 14 residues. DNA of the CDR3: TGTGCCAGCAGTCGTACAAGGGGAGACACTGAAGCTTTCTTT. It yields the protein CASSRTRGDTEAFF.

The chain is built from TRBV6-1 and TRBJ2-6; D remains ambiguous. The ends were cut back, 7 bases at V and 1 base at J, with 11 bases in the middle. The CDR3 sequence is 15 residues long. Germline V gives CDR1 MNHNS, CDR2 SASEGT. The CDR3 protein is CASTRVPSGANVLTF. CDR3 nucleotides: TGTGCCAGCACTAGGGTACCGTCTGGGGCCAACGTCCTGACTTTC.

This clonotype was counted a few times. The genes are TRBV9 and TRBJ2-1; D not certain. Germline CDR1 SGDLS, CDR2 YYNGEE. V lost 2 bases and J 3 bases, leaving 6 bases between the germline ends. This CDR3 has 13 amino acids. CDR3 DNA: TGTGCCAGCAGCGTTACTGACTACAATGAGCAGTTCTTC. It yields the protein CASSVTDYNEQFF.

The chain has TRBV20-1 and TRBJ1-5; D remains unclear. The germline V gene has CDR1 DFQATT and CDR2 SNEGSKA (reference sequence). This CDR3 region has 13 residues. V gave up 1 base and J gave up 3 bases, with 7 bases separating them. The CDR3 protein is CSARAPDNQPQHF. In DNA, the CDR3 is TGCAGTGCTAGAGCGCCAGACAATCAGCCCCAGCATTTT.

This clonotype was observed many times. The chain recombines TRBV2 with TRBJ2-7; D ambiguous. The CDR3 spans 10 residues. V lost 3 bases to trimming and J lost 7 bases, with 4 bases between them. In germline, CDR1 is SNHLY, CDR2 FYNNEI. CDR3 protein: CASSEGEQYF. CDR3 bases: TGTGCCAGCAGTGAGGGAGAGCAGTACTTC.

The V and J genes are TRBV20-1 and TRBJ2-3; maybe TRBD2 (5 bases). V lost 7 bases and J lost 2, with 16 bases in between. Germline V gives CDR1 DFQATT, CDR2 SNEGSKA (reference sequence). The CDR3 is 14 residues long. The CDR3: CSGRRARSTDTQYF. The CDR3 nucleotides are TGCAGTGGGAGGCGGGCCAGGTCCACAGATACGCAGTATTTT.

The J gene is TRBJ1-2, the V gene TRBV7-2; D not resolved. This CDR3 comprises 13 residues. Germline assignment: CDR1 SGHTA and CDR2 FQGNSA. With 2 bases removed from V and 2 bases from J, the gap between germline ends came to 6 bases. CDR3 region: CASSLMGNYGYTF. The CDR3 DNA follows: TGTGCCAGCAGCTTAATGGGGAACTATGGCTACACCTTC.

A few counts support this clonotype. The V and J genes are TRBV6-2 or TRBV6-3 and TRBJ2-5; 7 bases fit TRBD2. Germline-derived CDR1 and CDR2 are MNHEY and SVGEGT. The J segment lost 5 bases and the V segment lost 2 bases, leaving 8 bases of the junction unmatched. The CDR3 totals 15 residues. DNA of the CDR3: TGTGCCAGCAGTTACGGGGAGGGCTGGAGGGAGACCCAGTACTTC. It specifies CASSYGEGWRETQYF.

The chain links TRBV19 to TRBJ2-5, with TRBD2 as a possible D gene (6 bases). Germline values: CDR1 LNHDA, CDR2 SQIVND (reference sequence). Deletions cut 3 bases from V and 4 bases from J, with 9 bases between. The CDR3 consists of 13 residues. The CDR3 region is CASSMTAGETQYF. The CDR3 DNA reads TGTGCCAGTAGTATGACAGCGGGAGAGACCCAGTACTTC.

The chain has TRBV10-3 and TRBJ1-1; perhaps TRBD1 as D (5 bases). Germline-derived CDR1 and CDR2 are ENHRY and SYGVKD. The CDR3 totals 15 residues. Trimming shortened V by 3 bases and J by 6 bases, and 17 bases separated the two germline ends. The CDR3 reads CAISERDPGQAEAFF. CDR3 DNA: TGTGCCATCAGTGAAAGGGACCCAGGACAAGCTGAAGCTTTCTTT.

A few counts support this clonotype. The rearrangement uses TRBV6-1 and TRBJ1-5, with TRBD1 matching 8 bases. V trimming: 8 bases; J trimming: 6 bases; junction bases outside the gene matches: 18. This CDR3 has 17 amino acids. Germline assignment: CDR1 MNHNS and CDR2 SASEGT. CDR3: CASAELTGAVGSQPQHF. CDR3 bases: TGTGCCAGCGCGGAGTTGACAGGGGCCGTTGGTAGTCAGCCCCAGCATTTT.

A few counts support this clonotype. The chain joins TRBV19 to TRBJ1-2, with TRBD1 identical over 7 bases. This CDR3 is built from 15 residues. Germline V CDR1 and CDR2: LNHDA, SQIVND (reference sequence). The trim removed 7 bases at V and 2 bases at J, leaving 10 bases unmatched. The CDR3 region has the DNA TGTGCCAGTACCTTAATCCGGACAGGAAACTATGGCTACACCTTC. Encoded protein: CASTLIRTGNYGYTF.

At least ten counts were recorded for this clonotype. The gene calls are TRBV20-1 and TRBJ2-1, with D possibly being TRBD2 (5 bases). Germline CDR1 is DFQATT and CDR2 is SNEGSKA (reference sequence). The V gene lost 6 bases and the J gene lost 6 bases, with 18 bases spanning the gap. CDR3 length equals 14 residues. CDR3 residues: CSARRQGSVNEQFF. In DNA form, the CDR3 reads TGCAGTGCACGGAGGCAAGGGAGCGTCAATGAGCAGTTCTTC.

The rearrangement joins TRBV7-9 to TRBJ1-3; D gene unclear. V was pared by 5 bases and J by 0 bases, with 11 bases between. The CDR3 spans 15 residues. Germline V gene data show CDR1 as SEHNR and CDR2 as FQNEAQ (reference sequence). In DNA, the CDR3 is TGTGCCAGCAGCCCAGCCGGGAGCTCTGGAAACACCATATATTTT. Amino acid sequence: CASSPAGSSGNTIYF.

This clonotype was recorded a few times. The V and J genes are TRBV7-8 and TRBJ2-1; TRBD2 aligns across 13 bases. V was pared by 1 base and J by 4 bases, with 4 bases of the junction left unmatched. CDR3 length: 17 amino acids. In germline, CDR1 is SGHVS, CDR2 FQNEAQ. CDR3: CASSLGGTSGTYNEQFF. The DNA for the CDR3 is TGTGCCAGCAGCTTAGGCGGGACTAGCGGGACGTACAATGAGCAGTTCTTC.

V usage is TRBV20-1 and J usage is TRBJ2-7; no definite D call. The CDR3 is 15 amino acids. Germline V gene lookup returns CDR1 DFQATT and CDR2 SNEGSKA (reference sequence). Trimming left V 0 bases short and J 0 bases short, with 12 bases between. The CDR3 bases are TGCAGTGCTAGAGAGTCCTTTTGGGGCTCCTACGAGCAGTACTTC. Translating it yields CSARESFWGSYEQYF.

The CDR3 nucleotides are TGTGCCAGCAGTTTATACGGGAGGAACAATGAGCAGTTCTTC. This gives the protein CASSLYGRNNEQFF. The rearrangement links TRBV12-3 or TRBV12-4 to TRBJ2-1; 7 bases align to TRBD2. V lost 2 bases to trimming and J lost 5 bases; unmatched junction nucleotides: 3. The CDR3 consists of 14 residues.

V usage is TRBV10-3 and J usage is TRBJ2-1, with 10 bases fitting TRBD1. Germline values: CDR1 ENHRY, CDR2 SYGVKD. The CDR3 consists of 15 residues. With V trimmed by 6 bases and J by 6 bases, 8 bases remained unmatched. CDR3 sequence (DNA): TGTGCCATCAGGGCGGACAGGGGGAGGCTCAATGAGCAGTTCTTC. It is translated as CAIRADRGRLNEQFF.

About this clonotype: With a much larger clone just one base away, this may be a read error. The V and J genes are TRBV5-1 and TRBJ2-3, with D perhaps TRBD1 (5 bases). The germline V gene has CDR1 SGHRS and CDR2 YFSETQ. The CDR3 extends over 16 amino acids. V gave up 0 bases and J gave up 3 bases, with 14 bases separating them. Here the CDR3 DNA reads TGCGCCAGCAGCTTGGAGCGTGGGGCGGTGACAGATACGCAGTATTTT. It encodes CASSLERGAVTDTQYF.

The gene calls are TRBV6-2 or TRBV6-3 and TRBJ2-1, with a possible D match to TRBD2 (5 bases). This CDR3 spans 14 amino acids. Germline loops: CDR1 MNHEY, CDR2 SVGEGT. With 2 bases removed from V and 3 bases from J, the gap between germline ends came to 8 bases. The CDR3 DNA follows: TGTGCCAGCAGTTACGGGAGTTTCTACAATGAGCAGTTCTTC. Protein: CASSYGSFYNEQFF.

The CDR3 DNA sequence: TGCAGTGCTAGTAGCCTAGCGGGAGGAATTGAGCAGTTCTTC. Amino acid sequence: CSASSLAGGIEQFF. The gene calls are TRBV20-1 and TRBJ2-1; the match to TRBD2 covers 11 bases. This CDR3 is 14 amino acids long. After removal of 3 bases from V and 9 bases from J, the junction contained 7 bases not matched to a gene. Germline CDR1 reads DFQATT; CDR2 reads SNEGSKA (reference sequence).